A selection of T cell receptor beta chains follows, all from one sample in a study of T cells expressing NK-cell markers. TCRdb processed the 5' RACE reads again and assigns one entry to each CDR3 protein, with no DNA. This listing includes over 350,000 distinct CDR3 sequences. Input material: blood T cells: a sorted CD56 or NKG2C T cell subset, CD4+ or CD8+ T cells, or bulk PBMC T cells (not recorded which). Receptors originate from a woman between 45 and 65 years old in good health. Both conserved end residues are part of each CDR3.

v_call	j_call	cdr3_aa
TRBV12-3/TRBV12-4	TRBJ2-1	CASGRSPIANEQFF
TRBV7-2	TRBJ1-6	CASSLVGRVNNSPLHF
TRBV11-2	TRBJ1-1	CASSYIRDSPEAFF
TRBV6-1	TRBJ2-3	CASSDGTSGDQQYF
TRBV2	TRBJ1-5	CASNKENQPQHF
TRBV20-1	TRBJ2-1	CSATSSGTVEQFF
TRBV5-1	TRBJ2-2	CASSSRATGELFF
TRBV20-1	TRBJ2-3	CSAGLIRALNTDTQYF
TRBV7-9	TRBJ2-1	CASSEGTSPFNEQFF
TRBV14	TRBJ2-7	CASSHGTANYEQYF
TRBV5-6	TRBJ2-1	CASSLRRGGSYNEQFF
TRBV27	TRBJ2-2	CASSTQGAINTGELFF
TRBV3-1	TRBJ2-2	CASSPRTSANTGELFF
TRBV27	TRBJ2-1	CASSGREYNEQFF
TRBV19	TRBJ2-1	CASQVGSGPNEQFF
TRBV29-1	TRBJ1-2	CSAPIPTGYGYTF
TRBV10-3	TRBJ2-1	CAISESKTSWDNEQFF
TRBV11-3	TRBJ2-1	CASSSPLTSTTSDEQFF
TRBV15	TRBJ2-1	CATSREREGDEQFF
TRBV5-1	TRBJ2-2	CASSLASGSELLFF
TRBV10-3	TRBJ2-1	CAINGAVSSYNEQFF
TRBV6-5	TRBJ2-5	CASSYSGQGLEETQYF
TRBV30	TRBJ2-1	CAWTFSGIPYNEQFF